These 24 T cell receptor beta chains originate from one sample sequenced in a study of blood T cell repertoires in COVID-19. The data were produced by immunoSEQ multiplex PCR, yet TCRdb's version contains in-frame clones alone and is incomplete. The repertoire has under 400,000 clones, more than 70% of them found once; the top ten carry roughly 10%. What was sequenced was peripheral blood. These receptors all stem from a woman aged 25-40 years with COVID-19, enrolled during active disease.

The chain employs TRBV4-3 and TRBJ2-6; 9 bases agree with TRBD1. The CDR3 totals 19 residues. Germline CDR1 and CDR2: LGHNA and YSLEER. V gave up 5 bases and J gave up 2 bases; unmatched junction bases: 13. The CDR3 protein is CASSGRTGEVVAGANVLTF. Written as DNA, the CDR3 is TGCGCCAGCAGCGGACGGACAGGGGAAGTGGTCGCTGGGGCCAACGTCCTGACTTTC.

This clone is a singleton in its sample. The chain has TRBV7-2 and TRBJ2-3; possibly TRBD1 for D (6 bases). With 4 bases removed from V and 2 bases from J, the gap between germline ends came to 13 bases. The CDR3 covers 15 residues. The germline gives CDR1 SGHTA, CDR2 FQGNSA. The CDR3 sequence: CASSYGTFLTDTQYF. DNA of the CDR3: TGTGCCAGCAGCTATGGGACATTTCTCACAGATACGCAGTATTTT.

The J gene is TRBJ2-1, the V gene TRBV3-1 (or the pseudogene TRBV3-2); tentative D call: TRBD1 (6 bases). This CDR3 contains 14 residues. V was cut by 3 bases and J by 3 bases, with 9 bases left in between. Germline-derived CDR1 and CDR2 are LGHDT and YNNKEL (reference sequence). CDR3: CASSQGAVYNEQFF. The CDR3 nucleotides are TGTGCCAGCAGCCAGGGGGCGGTCTACAATGAGCAGTTCTTC.

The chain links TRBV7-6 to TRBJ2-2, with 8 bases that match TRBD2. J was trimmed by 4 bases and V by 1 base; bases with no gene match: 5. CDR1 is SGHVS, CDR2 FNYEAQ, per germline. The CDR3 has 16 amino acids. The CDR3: CASSLGSGSSTGELFF. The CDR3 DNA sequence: TGTGCCAGCAGCTTAGGGAGCGGGAGTAGCACCGGGGAGCTGTTTTTT.

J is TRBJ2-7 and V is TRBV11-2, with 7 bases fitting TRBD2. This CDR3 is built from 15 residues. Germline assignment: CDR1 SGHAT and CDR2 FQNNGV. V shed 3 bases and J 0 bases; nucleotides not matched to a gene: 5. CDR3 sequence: CASSFRPSGSYEQYF. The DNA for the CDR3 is TGTGCCAGCAGCTTCCGTCCTAGCGGCTCCTACGAGCAGTACTTC.

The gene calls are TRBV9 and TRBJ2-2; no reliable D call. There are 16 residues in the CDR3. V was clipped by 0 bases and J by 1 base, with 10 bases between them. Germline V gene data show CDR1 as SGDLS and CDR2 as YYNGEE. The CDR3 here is CASSVGDHLNTGELFF. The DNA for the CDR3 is TGTGCCAGCAGCGTAGGAGATCACCTGAACACCGGGGAGCTGTTTTTT.

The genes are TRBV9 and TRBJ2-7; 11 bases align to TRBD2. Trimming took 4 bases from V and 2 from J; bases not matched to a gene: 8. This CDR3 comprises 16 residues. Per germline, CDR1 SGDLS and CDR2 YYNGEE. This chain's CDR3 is CASSPGAGLAAYEQYF. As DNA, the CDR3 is TGTGCCAGCAGCCCCGGAGCGGGACTAGCGGCCTACGAGCAGTACTTC.

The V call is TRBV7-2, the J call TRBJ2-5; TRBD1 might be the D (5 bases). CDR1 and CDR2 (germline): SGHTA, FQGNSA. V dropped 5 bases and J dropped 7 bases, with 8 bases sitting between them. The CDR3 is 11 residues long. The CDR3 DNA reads TGTGCCAGCAGCATCCAGGGGACCCAGTACTTC. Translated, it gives CASSIQGTQYF.

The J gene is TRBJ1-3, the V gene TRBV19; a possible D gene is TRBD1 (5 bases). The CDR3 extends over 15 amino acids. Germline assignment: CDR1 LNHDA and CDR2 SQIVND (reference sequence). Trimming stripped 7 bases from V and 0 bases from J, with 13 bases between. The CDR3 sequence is CASKKTESSGNTIYF. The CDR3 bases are TGTGCCAGTAAAAAGACAGAGAGCTCTGGAAACACCATATATTTT.

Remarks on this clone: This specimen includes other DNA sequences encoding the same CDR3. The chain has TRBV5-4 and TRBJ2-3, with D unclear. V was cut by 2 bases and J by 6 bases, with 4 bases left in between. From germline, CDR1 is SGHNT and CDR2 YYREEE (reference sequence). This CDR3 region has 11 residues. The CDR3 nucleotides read TGTGCCAGCAGCTTCGGTGATACGCAGTATTTT. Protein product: CASSFGDTQYF.

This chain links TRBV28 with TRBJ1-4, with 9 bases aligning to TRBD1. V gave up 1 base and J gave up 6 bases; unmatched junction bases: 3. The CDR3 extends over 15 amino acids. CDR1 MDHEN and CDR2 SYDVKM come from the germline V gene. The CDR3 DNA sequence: TGTGCCAGCAGTTTATTCGGGACAGGGCATGAAAAACTGTTTTTT. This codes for CASSLFGTGHEKLFF.

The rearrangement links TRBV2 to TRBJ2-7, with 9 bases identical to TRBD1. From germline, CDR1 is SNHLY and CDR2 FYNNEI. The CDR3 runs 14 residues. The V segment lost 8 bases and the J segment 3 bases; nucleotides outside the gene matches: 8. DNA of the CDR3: TGTGCCAGCCTAAAAGGACAGGGGCTCTACGAGCAGTACTTC. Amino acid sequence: CASLKGQGLYEQYF.

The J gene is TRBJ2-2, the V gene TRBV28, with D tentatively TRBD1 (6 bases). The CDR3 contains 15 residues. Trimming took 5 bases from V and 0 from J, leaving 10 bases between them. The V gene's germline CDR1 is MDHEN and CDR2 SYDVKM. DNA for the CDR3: TGTGCCAGCAGTCCCTGGACAGCGAACACCGGGGAGCTGTTTTTT. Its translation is CASSPWTANTGELFF.

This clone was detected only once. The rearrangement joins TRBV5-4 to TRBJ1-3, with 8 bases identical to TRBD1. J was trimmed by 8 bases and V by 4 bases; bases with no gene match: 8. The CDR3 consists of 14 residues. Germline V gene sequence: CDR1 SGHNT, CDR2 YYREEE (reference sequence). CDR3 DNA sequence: TGTGCCAGCAGCCAAGGACAGGGTCGACACACCATATATTTT. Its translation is CASSQGQGRHTIYF.

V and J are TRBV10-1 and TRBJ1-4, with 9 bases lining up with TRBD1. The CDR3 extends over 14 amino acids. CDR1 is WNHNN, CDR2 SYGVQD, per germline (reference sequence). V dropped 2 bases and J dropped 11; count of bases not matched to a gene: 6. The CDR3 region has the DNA TGCGCCAGCAGTGAGAGGGGGACAGGGACGAAACTGTTTTTT. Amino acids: CASSERGTGTKLFF.

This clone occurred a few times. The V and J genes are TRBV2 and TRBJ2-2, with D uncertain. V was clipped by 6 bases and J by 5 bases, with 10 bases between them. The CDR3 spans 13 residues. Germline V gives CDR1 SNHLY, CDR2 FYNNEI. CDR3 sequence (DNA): TGTGCCAGCAGCATTACAAGAACCGGGGAGCTGTTTTTT. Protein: CASSITRTGELFF.

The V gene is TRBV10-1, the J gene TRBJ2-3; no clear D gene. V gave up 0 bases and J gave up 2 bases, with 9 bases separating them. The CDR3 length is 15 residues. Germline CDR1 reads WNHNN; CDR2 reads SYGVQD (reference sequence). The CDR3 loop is CASSESRIATDTQYF. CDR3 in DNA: TGCGCCAGCAGTGAGTCCAGAATCGCCACAGATACGCAGTATTTT.

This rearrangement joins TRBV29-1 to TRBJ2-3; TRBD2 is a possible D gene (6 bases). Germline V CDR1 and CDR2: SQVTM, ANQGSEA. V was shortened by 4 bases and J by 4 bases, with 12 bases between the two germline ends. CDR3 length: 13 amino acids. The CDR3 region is CSVGPGGADTQYF. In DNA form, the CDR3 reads TGCAGCGTTGGCCCTGGCGGGGCAGATACGCAGTATTTT.

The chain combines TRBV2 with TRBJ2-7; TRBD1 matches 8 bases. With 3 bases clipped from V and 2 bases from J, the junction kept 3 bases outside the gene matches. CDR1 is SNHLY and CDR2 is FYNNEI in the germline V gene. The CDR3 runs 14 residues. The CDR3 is CASSDRGPTYEQYF. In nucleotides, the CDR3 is TGTGCCAGCAGTGACAGGGGGCCTACCTACGAGCAGTACTTC.

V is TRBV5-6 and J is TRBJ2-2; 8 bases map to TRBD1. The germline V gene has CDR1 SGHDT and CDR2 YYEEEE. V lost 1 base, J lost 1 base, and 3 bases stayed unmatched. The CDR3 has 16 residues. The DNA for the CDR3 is TGTGCCAGCAGCTTGTTAGGGACAGGGAACACCGGGGAGCTGTTTTTT. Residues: CASSLLGTGNTGELFF.

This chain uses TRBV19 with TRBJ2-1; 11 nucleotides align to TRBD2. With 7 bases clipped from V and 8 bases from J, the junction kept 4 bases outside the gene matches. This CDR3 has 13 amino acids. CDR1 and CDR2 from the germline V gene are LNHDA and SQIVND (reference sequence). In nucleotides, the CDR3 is TGTGCCAGTACGGTAGCGGGAGGGGATGAGCAGTTCTTC. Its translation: CASTVAGGDEQFF. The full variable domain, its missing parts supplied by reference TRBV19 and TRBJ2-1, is DGGITQSPKYLFRKEGQNVTLSCEQNLNHDAMYWYRQDPGQGLRLIYYSQIVNDFQKGDIAEGYSVSREKKESFPLTVTSAQKNPTAFYLCASTVAGGDEQFFGPGTRLTVL.

The CDR3 sequence is CASSFRYSSYEQYF. DNA for the CDR3: TGCGCCAGCAGCTTTCGGTATAGCTCCTACGAGCAGTACTTC. The chain employs TRBV5-1 and TRBJ2-7, with unresolved D. The V end was cut by 2 bases, the J end by 0 bases, with 9 bases between. The CDR3 contains 14 residues. The V gene's germline CDR1 is SGHRS and CDR2 YFSETQ.

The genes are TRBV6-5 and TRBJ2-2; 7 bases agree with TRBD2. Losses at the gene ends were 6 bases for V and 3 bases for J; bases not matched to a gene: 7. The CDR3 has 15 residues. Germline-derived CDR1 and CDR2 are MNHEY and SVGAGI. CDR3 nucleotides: TGTGCCAGCAGCAGGATAAGCGGGGACACCGGGGAGCTGTTTTTT. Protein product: CASSRISGDTGELFF.

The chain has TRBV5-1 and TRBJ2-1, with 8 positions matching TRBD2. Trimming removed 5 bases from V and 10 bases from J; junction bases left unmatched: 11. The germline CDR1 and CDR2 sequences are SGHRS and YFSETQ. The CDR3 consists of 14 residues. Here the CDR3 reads CASSTGGPVNEQFF. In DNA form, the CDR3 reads TGCGCCAGCAGTACGGGAGGGCCCGTTAACGAGCAGTTCTTC.